Listed below are T cell receptor beta chains from one sample, sequenced in a study of T cell responses to AZD1222 COVID-19 vaccine. Sequencing used immunoSEQ multiplex PCR; TCRdb keeps in-frame clones, though not all of them. The data hold around 91,000 clones, with approximately 90% observed a single time. Sample: peripheral blood, taken on day 0 of AZD1222 vaccination. The receptors stem from an adult in good health. CDR3s include the opening cysteine and the closing phenylalanine or tryptophan. Fields, in order: D gene, clone size, V gene, J gene, CDR3 protein, CDR3 DNA. The D gene is left open where the match is weak. Only part of the rows carry a size: once, few, many, or a class if the clone is expanded.

d_gene: NA
abundance: medium-sized
v_gene: TRBV27
j_gene: TRBJ2-2
CDR3aa: CASSSGVTGELFF
CDR3nt: TGTGCCAGCAGTTCTGGGGTCACCGGGGAGCTGTTTTTT

d_gene: NA
abundance: once
v_gene: TRBV11-2
j_gene: TRBJ1-1
CDR3aa: CASSIPRGLAFF
CDR3nt: TGTGCCAGCAGCATACCGCGGGGCTTGGCTTTCTTT

d_gene: NA
abundance: once
v_gene: TRBV10-3
j_gene: TRBJ2-2
CDR3aa: CAISGTGGTQTGELFF
CDR3nt: TGTGCCATCAGCGGGACTGGGGGAACCCAAACCGGGGAGCTGTTTTTT

d_gene: NA
abundance: NA
v_gene: TRBV14
j_gene: TRBJ2-1
CDR3aa: CQIWEQFF
CDR3nt: TGCCAAATTTGGGAGCAGTTCTTC

d_gene: TRBD1
abundance: NA
v_gene: TRBV7-2
j_gene: TRBJ2-5
CDR3aa: CASTPGQGVGKTQYF
CDR3nt: TGTGCCAGTACCCCGGGACAGGGGGTCGGAAAGACCCAGTACTTC

d_gene: TRBD1
abundance: NA
v_gene: TRBV7-2
j_gene: TRBJ1-2
CDR3aa: CASSTGTGRYSYGYTF
CDR3nt: TGTGCCAGCAGTACCGGGACAGGGAGATATAGCTATGGCTACACCTTC

d_gene: TRBD2
abundance: NA
v_gene: TRBV15
j_gene: TRBJ2-7
CDR3aa: CATSRDPSGASYEQYF
CDR3nt: TGTGCCACCAGCAGAGATCCTAGCGGGGCGTCCTACGAGCAGTACTTC

d_gene: NA
abundance: NA
v_gene: TRBV13
j_gene: TRBJ2-3
CDR3aa: CASSLGLGRDTQYF
CDR3nt: TGTGCCAGCAGTCTTGGACTGGGTCGGGATACGCAGTATTTT

d_gene: NA
abundance: NA
v_gene: TRBV29-1
j_gene: TRBJ1-4
CDR3aa: CSVAGESVEEKLFF
CDR3nt: TGCAGCGTTGCGGGGGAAAGTGTAGAGGAAAAACTGTTTTTT

d_gene: TRBD2
abundance: NA
v_gene: TRBV7-2
j_gene: TRBJ2-3
CDR3aa: CASSSRLAPRGGDTQYF
CDR3nt: TGTGCCAGCAGTTCCCGACTAGCGCCAAGGGGGGGAGATACGCAGTATTTT

d_gene: TRBD2
abundance: NA
v_gene: TRBV12-3/TRBV12-4
j_gene: TRBJ2-7
CDR3aa: CASSFSGDEQYF
CDR3nt: TGTGCCAGCAGTTTCAGCGGGGACGAGCAGTACTTC

d_gene: NA
abundance: few
v_gene: TRBV19
j_gene: TRBJ1-5
CDR3aa: CASGQSYSNQPQHF
CDR3nt: TGTGCCAGTGGACAGAGCTATAGCAATCAGCCCCAGCATTTT

d_gene: TRBD2
abundance: NA
v_gene: TRBV7-2
j_gene: TRBJ2-7
CDR3aa: CASSPQGTSGIGEQYF
CDR3nt: TGTGCCAGCAGCCCCCAAGGGACTAGCGGGATTGGAGAGCAGTACTTC

d_gene: NA
abundance: NA
v_gene: TRBV5-1
j_gene: TRBJ1-1
CDR3aa: CASSLEAGVNTEAFF
CDR3nt: TGCGCCAGCAGCTTGGAGGCAGGGGTGAACACTGAAGCTTTCTTT

d_gene: NA
abundance: once
v_gene: TRBV4-2
j_gene: TRBJ1-2
CDR3aa: CASSQAKGNYGYTF
CDR3nt: TGTGCCAGCAGCCAAGCGAAGGGAAACTATGGCTACACCTTC

d_gene: NA
abundance: NA
v_gene: TRBV3-1/TRBV3-2
j_gene: TRBJ2-7
CDR3aa: CASSQEGIYEQYF
CDR3nt: TGTGCCAGCAGCCAGGAAGGAATCTACGAGCAGTACTTC

d_gene: TRBD2
abundance: NA
v_gene: TRBV7-2
j_gene: TRBJ2-3
CDR3aa: CASRLAGERDTQYF
CDR3nt: TGTGCCAGCAGGTTAGCGGGGGAGAGAGATACGCAGTATTTT

d_gene: NA
abundance: NA
v_gene: TRBV6-2/TRBV6-3
j_gene: TRBJ1-4
CDR3aa: CASSSRGKLFF
CDR3nt: TGTGCCAGCAGTTCGAGGGGGAAACTGTTTTTT

d_gene: NA
abundance: NA
v_gene: TRBV18
j_gene: TRBJ2-1
CDR3aa: CASSPNTGVGNEQFF
CDR3nt: TGTGCCAGCTCACCAAATACGGGGGTCGGAAATGAGCAGTTCTTC

d_gene: NA
abundance: few
v_gene: TRBV5-4
j_gene: TRBJ2-7
CDR3aa: CASSLEGDPYEQYF
CDR3nt: TGTGCCAGCAGCTTGGAAGGGGACCCCTACGAGCAGTACTTC

d_gene: NA
abundance: NA
v_gene: TRBV6-6
j_gene: TRBJ2-3
CDR3aa: CATMDTQYF
CDR3nt: TGTGCCACCATGGATACGCAGTATTTT

d_gene: NA
abundance: NA
v_gene: TRBV6-1
j_gene: TRBJ2-7
CDR3aa: CASSEAYGGNYF
CDR3nt: TGTGCCAGCAGTGAAGCATACGGGGGCAATTACTTC

d_gene: NA
abundance: NA
v_gene: TRBV19
j_gene: TRBJ1-5
CDR3aa: CASSGGGNQPQHF
CDR3nt: TGTGCCAGTAGTGGGGGTGGCAATCAGCCCCAGCATTTT

d_gene: NA
abundance: NA
v_gene: TRBV7-9
j_gene: TRBJ1-2
CDR3aa: CASSPSGGNYGYTF
CDR3nt: TGTGCCAGCAGCCCTTCTGGAGGGAACTATGGCTACACCTTC

d_gene: TRBD1
abundance: NA
v_gene: TRBV11-1
j_gene: TRBJ1-1
CDR3aa: CASRYRGSMNTEAFF
CDR3nt: TGTGCCAGCCGCTACAGGGGCAGTATGAACACTGAAGCTTTCTTT

d_gene: NA
abundance: NA
v_gene: TRBV11-2
j_gene: TRBJ1-6
CDR3aa: CASSLESGHNSPLHF
CDR3nt: TGTGCCAGCAGCTTAGAATCGGGGCATAATTCACCCCTCCACTTT

d_gene: NA
abundance: NA
v_gene: TRBV19
j_gene: TRBJ2-5
CDR3aa: CATTPGPQETQYF
CDR3nt: TGTGCCACCACTCCGGGGCCCCAAGAGACCCAGTACTTC

d_gene: TRBD1
abundance: NA
v_gene: TRBV27
j_gene: TRBJ2-7
CDR3aa: CASSLSVGGSYEQYF
CDR3nt: TGTGCCAGCAGTTTATCGGTAGGGGGCTCGTACGAGCAGTACTTC

d_gene: NA
abundance: NA
v_gene: TRBV6-5
j_gene: TRBJ2-5
CDR3aa: CASSYSESAQETQYF
CDR3nt: TGTGCCAGCAGTTACTCGGAGTCAGCCCAAGAGACCCAGTACTTC

d_gene: TRBD2
abundance: NA
v_gene: TRBV6-2/TRBV6-3
j_gene: TRBJ2-1
CDR3aa: CASSAPTSGSSYNEQFF
CDR3nt: TGTGCCAGCAGTGCCCCGACTAGCGGGAGTAGCTACAATGAGCAGTTCTTC

d_gene: NA
abundance: NA
v_gene: TRBV5-1
j_gene: TRBJ1-5
CDR3aa: CASSLDYSNQPQHF
CDR3nt: TGCGCCAGCAGCTTGGACTATAGCAATCAGCCCCAGCATTTT

d_gene: NA
abundance: NA
v_gene: TRBV6-5
j_gene: TRBJ2-3
CDR3aa: CASSRTESTDTQYF
CDR3nt: TGTGCCAGCAGTAGGACGGAGAGCACAGATACGCAGTATTTT

d_gene: NA
abundance: NA
v_gene: TRBV5-1
j_gene: TRBJ2-5
CDR3aa: CASSLEAKTQYF
CDR3nt: TGCGCCAGCAGCTTGGAGGCCAAGACCCAGTACTTC

d_gene: NA
abundance: NA
v_gene: TRBV7-8
j_gene: TRBJ2-7
CDR3aa: CASSLEVGQGRSYEQYF
CDR3nt: TGTGCCAGCAGCTTAGAGGTAGGCCAGGGGAGGTCCTACGAGCAGTACTTC

d_gene: NA
abundance: NA
v_gene: TRBV18
j_gene: TRBJ2-3
CDR3aa: CASSFGGSTDTQYF
CDR3nt: TGTGCCAGCTCTTTTGGCGGGAGCACAGATACGCAGTATTTT

d_gene: NA
abundance: few
v_gene: TRBV4-1
j_gene: TRBJ1-6
CDR3aa: CASSQEAARSSPLHF
CDR3nt: TGCGCCAGCAGCCAAGAGGCCGCGAGGAGTTCACCCCTCCACTTT